What follows are 7 T cell receptor beta chains derived from one specimen sequenced in a study of T cell responses to AZD1222 COVID-19 vaccine (dated by TCRdb to the early 2020s). The time point label on this specimen signifies: baseline before first vaccination. The library was produced with the immunoSEQ multiplex PCR assay. In its TCRdb copy, this immuneACCESS table keeps in-frame sequences only and misses some clones. Where compared with another copy, unresolved V genes explain less than half of these, and the others have no known cause. The table for this sample lists approximately 130,000 clones; about 90% of them were counted only once. Under 1.2% of the sample is taken by the ten largest. The sequences come from peripheral blood, collected on day 0 of AZD1222 vaccination. The source of these receptors is an adult in good health.

The chain employs TRBV27 and TRBJ2-1; D possibly corresponds to TRBD2 (5 bases). CDR1 is MNHEY and CDR2 is SMNVEV in the germline V gene (reference sequence). V dropped 6 bases and J dropped 5 bases, with 14 bases sitting between them. CDR3 length equals 14 residues. CDR3 sequence reads: CASRFRGTHNEQFF. The CDR3 DNA sequence: TGTGCCAGCAGATTCCGGGGAACACACAATGAGCAGTTCTTC.

This clone occurred once. The chain joins TRBV18 to TRBJ2-5; weak D call: TRBD2 (6 bases). The CDR3 totals 15 residues. CDR1 is KGHSH and CDR2 is LQKENI in the germline V gene. Trimming took 3 bases from V and 2 from J, leaving 13 bases between them. As DNA, the CDR3 is TGTGCCAGCTCACCCGTGGGTGCGGGGCAAGAGACCCAGTACTTC. Translation gives CASSPVGAGQETQYF.

The chain links TRBV10-3 to TRBJ2-7, with 7 positions matching TRBD1. This CDR3 spans 14 amino acids. With V trimmed by 4 bases and J by 1 base, 4 bases remained unmatched. The V gene's germline CDR1 is ENHRY and CDR2 SYGVKD. The CDR3 loop is CAISAGTASYEQYF. CDR3 nucleotides: TGTGCCATCAGTGCCGGGACAGCATCCTACGAGCAGTACTTC.

The chain employs TRBV7-6 and TRBJ2-5; TRBD1 might be the D (5 bases). The CDR3 totals 15 residues. Trimming removed 5 bases from V and 2 bases from J, with 15 bases in between. Germline CDR1 reads SGHVS; CDR2 reads FNYEAQ. Here the CDR3 DNA reads TGTGCCAGCAGCCCGAACCGACAGCTTCAAGAGACCCAGTACTTC. Translation gives CASSPNRQLQETQYF.

This sequence joins TRBV6-1 and TRBJ1-6; D not certain. Per the germline V gene, CDR1 is MNHNS and CDR2 is SASEGT. This CDR3 spans 16 amino acids. V lost 2 bases, J lost 2 bases, and 10 bases lay in between. The CDR3 loop is CASSENSGPYNSPLHF. In nucleotides, the CDR3 is TGTGCCAGCAGTGAAAATTCGGGTCCCTATAATTCACCCCTCCACTTT.

This clone has just one count. The chain links TRBV6-1 to TRBJ1-5, with D possibly matching TRBD1 (5 bases). Germline V lookup: CDR1 MNHNS, CDR2 SASEGT. V gave up 0 bases and J gave up 3 bases, with 9 bases separating them. The CDR3 consists of 15 residues. CDR3 amino acids: CASSEAGGVNQPQHF. CDR3 nucleotides: TGTGCCAGCAGTGAAGCGGGGGGGGTCAATCAGCCCCAGCATTTT.

The chain joins TRBV5-6 to TRBJ2-3; D might be TRBD1 or TRBD2, each matching 6 bases. Trimming took off 0 bases at V and 3 bases at J, with 17 bases between the two ends. The CDR3 loop spans 17 amino acids. CDR1 SGHDT and CDR2 YYEEEE come from the germline V gene. DNA for the CDR3: TGTGCCAGCAGCTTGGCCGGGGGCTACGTAAGAACAGATACGCAGTATTTT. Amino acids: CASSLAGGYVRTDTQYF.